This passage covers 20 T cell receptor beta chains from one sample sequenced in a study of T cells in Graves' hyperthyroidism and ophthalmopathy (dated by TCRdb to the late 2010s). The library was made by multiplex PCR. Sequencing was performed on an Illumina HiSeq 2000. The TCR beta CDR3 regions were amplified from RNA transcripts. A first-round RT-PCR of the TCR CDR3 used the HTBI primer set with the Qiagen OneStep RT-PCR kit. TCRdb reanalyzed the raw reads on its own, using fastp at Q25 for trimming and MiXCR for clone calling, and kept in-frame beta chains. One record per CDR3 amino acid sequence lists the most common genes and DNA. In all, the sample holds 370,000 or so distinct CDR3 sequences, and around 14% of those were seen once. Roughly 26% of the sample is in the top ten clones. Specimen: blood. The receptor source for this set is a woman aged 18-35 years with Graves' hyperthyroidism that later progressed to Graves' ophthalmopathy.

This clonotype has ten or more counts. J is TRBJ1-5 and V is TRBV2; 9 bases fit TRBD1. The V segment lost 4 bases and the J segment 4 bases; nucleotides outside the gene matches: 8. Per germline, CDR1 SNHLY and CDR2 FYNNEI. The CDR3 consists of 16 residues. The CDR3 DNA sequence: TGTGCCAGCAGTGTTACAGGGGGCGGTGGGAATCAGCCCCAGCATTTT. Amino acid sequence: CASSVTGGGGNQPQHF.

This clonotype has at least ten counts. The chain combines TRBV6-2 or TRBV6-3 with TRBJ2-1; 11 bases match TRBD2. The CDR3 contains 17 residues. The germline V gene has CDR1 MNHEY and CDR2 SVGEGT. J lost 2 bases, V lost 2 bases, and 5 bases had no gene match. As DNA, the CDR3 is TGTGCCAGCAGTTACCTGAGACTAGCGGGAACCTACAATGAGCAGTTCTTC. This translates into CASSYLRLAGTYNEQFF.

J is TRBJ1-2 and V is TRBV7-9, with D uncertain. The germline V and J ends were trimmed by 1 base and 9 bases, with 6 bases remaining between them. Looked up from germline, CDR1 is SEHNR and CDR2 is FQNEAQ (reference sequence). The CDR3 spans 11 residues. The CDR3 DNA reads as TGTGCCAGCAGCTTAGACCGATGCTACACCTTC. It translates to CASSLDRCYTF.

This clonotype has a count of ten or more. The chain has TRBV6-1 and TRBJ2-1, with TRBD2 identical over 9 bases. Germline V gene sequence: CDR1 MNHNS, CDR2 SASEGT. The CDR3 extends over 15 amino acids. The V and J ends lost 6 bases and 8 bases, in that order; junction bases with no gene match: 11. CDR3 sequence: CASRDLAGQGDEQFF. The CDR3 region has the DNA TGTGCCAGCAGAGACCTAGCGGGACAAGGCGATGAGCAGTTCTTC.

Concerning this clonotype itself: At one end the junction does not follow the germline gene, possibly because of a read error. Here the CDR3 reads CASSLDLSRLRLYSEQFF. In nucleotides, the CDR3 is TGTGCCAGCAGTTTGGACTTAAGCCGTCTACGCCTCTACAGTGAGCAGTTCTTC. The chain recombines TRBV6-5 with TRBJ2-1; TRBD2 is a possible D gene (5 bases). Germline V lookup: CDR1 MNHEY, CDR2 SVGAGI. This CDR3 is 18 amino acids long.

With respect to this clonotype: This may arise from a read error, as a much more abundant clone is one base away. The CDR3 nucleotides read TGTGCCAGCAGCTTAGGAACTAGCGGGATCACAGATACGCAGTATTTT. Its translation: CASSLGTSGITDTQYF. The chain carries TRBV7-6 and TRBJ2-3; 10 nucleotides align to TRBD2. In germline, CDR1 is SGHVS, CDR2 FNYEAQ. Trimming took 1 base from V and 2 from J; bases not matched to a gene: 3. CDR3 length: 16 amino acids.

This clonotype was seen repeatedly, ten times or more. The V gene is TRBV2, the J gene TRBJ2-5; D is unclear. With 5 bases removed from V and 1 base from J, the gap between germline ends came to 5 bases. Germline loops: CDR1 SNHLY, CDR2 FYNNEI. The CDR3 spans 12 residues. The CDR3 DNA follows: TGTGCCAGCAGTCGAATCCAAGAGACCCAGTACTTC. The encoded protein is CASSRIQETQYF.

The chain has TRBV28 and TRBJ1-1; D unclear. The V end was cut by 8 bases, the J end by 4 bases, with 8 bases between. The CDR3 runs to 11 residues. Germline CDR1 MDHEN, CDR2 SYDVKM. Here the CDR3 reads CASGEGTEAFF. In DNA form, the CDR3 reads TGTGCCAGCGGGGAGGGCACTGAAGCTTTCTTT.

A note on this clonotype: A much larger clone differs from this one at a single base, so this may be a read error. The V gene is TRBV4-2, the J gene TRBJ2-7; D gene uncertain. The J call could be wrong; TRBJ2-1 is a better fit for the DNA end. CDR3 length: 13 residues. Germline-derived CDR1 and CDR2 are LGHNA and YNFKEQ. The CDR3, as DNA: TGTGCCAGCAGCCAAGAAATGGGCTACGAGCAGTTCTTC. Protein sequence: CASSQEMGYEQFF.

V gene TRBV27 combines with J gene TRBJ2-7; D not resolved. CDR1 and CDR2 from the germline V gene are MNHEY and SMNVEV (reference sequence). The CDR3 runs to 14 residues. V was cut by 4 bases and J by 3 bases, with 13 bases left in between. CDR3 coding DNA: TGTGCCAGCAGTTCCCGACTGGAAAACTACGAGCAGTACTTC. Its protein is CASSSRLENYEQYF.

This clonotype appeared many times. The V gene is TRBV10-3, the J gene TRBJ2-3, with TRBD1 identical over 7 bases. CDR3 length equals 15 residues. The V gene's germline CDR1 is ENHRY and CDR2 SYGVKD. The V segment lost 6 bases and the J segment 3 bases; nucleotides outside the gene matches: 9. CDR3 protein: CAISQRDSGTDTQYF. CDR3 DNA: TGTGCCATCAGCCAACGGGACAGCGGAACAGATACGCAGTATTTT.

This clonotype came up many times. The V call is TRBV18, the J call TRBJ2-1, with D possibly matching TRBD1 (6 bases). Trimming stripped 0 bases from V and 6 bases from J, with 9 bases between. Germline lookup yields CDR1 KGHSH and CDR2 LQKENI. This CDR3 is 14 amino acids long. CDR3 coding DNA: TGTGCCAGCTCACCACCTTCAGGGGTCAATGAGCAGTTCTTC. This encodes CASSPPSGVNEQFF.

The table lists this clonotype with a few counts. This chain connects TRBV7-9 to TRBJ2-1; 7 nucleotides line up with TRBD1. The CDR3 totals 15 residues. The V and J ends lost 3 bases and 2 bases, in that order; junction bases with no gene match: 4. Germline-derived CDR1 and CDR2 are SEHNR and FQNEAQ (reference sequence). The CDR3, as DNA: TGTGCCAGCAGCTTCCGACAGGGAACCTACAATGAGCAGTTCTTC. Encoded protein: CASSFRQGTYNEQFF.

This clonotype has a count of ten or more. DNA for the CDR3: TGTGCCAGCAGTCCCGATATCCAACAGGAGAACCAAGAGACCCAGTACTTC. This translates into CASSPDIQQENQETQYF. The chain carries TRBV27 and TRBJ2-5; a possible D gene is TRBD1 (5 bases). Germline lookup yields CDR1 MNHEY and CDR2 SMNVEV (reference sequence). This CDR3 contains 17 residues. Trimming stripped 5 bases from V and 0 bases from J, with 19 bases between.

The sample holds many counts of this clonotype. This rearrangement joins TRBV6-5 to TRBJ1-1; tentatively, D is TRBD1 (6 bases). CDR1 MNHEY and CDR2 SVGAGI come from the germline V gene. The CDR3 contains 16 residues. V dropped 2 bases and J dropped 2 bases, with 15 bases sitting between them. CDR3 bases: TGTGCCAGCAGTTACGGTGGGGGGGCGCGCAACACTGAAGCTTTCTTT. This encodes CASSYGGGARNTEAFF.

This clonotype was observed a single time. This chain links TRBV19 with TRBJ2-7; 12 nucleotides match TRBD1. Germline CDR1 is LNHDA and CDR2 is SQIVND (reference sequence). CDR3 size: 15 residues. Losses at the gene ends were 6 bases for V and 4 bases for J; bases not matched to a gene: 7. The CDR3 bases are TGTGCCAGTAGGGGACAGGGGGCGTCGGTTTACGAGCAGTACTTC. It yields the protein CASRGQGASVYEQYF.

This chain connects TRBV7-3 to TRBJ2-2; D gene uncertain. V lost 7 bases to trimming and J lost 4 bases, with 16 bases between them. The CDR3 is made up of 15 amino acids. Per the germline V gene, CDR1 is SGHTA and CDR2 is FQGTGA. The CDR3 region is CASTPSVAVTGELFF. The DNA for the CDR3 is TGTGCCAGCACCCCTTCGGTGGCTGTCACCGGGGAGCTGTTTTTT.

This clonotype was recorded at least ten times. The rearrangement joins TRBV15 to TRBJ1-2, with D hard to call. The CDR3 totals 14 residues. CDR1 is LNHNV, CDR2 YYDKDF, per germline (reference sequence). V was shortened by 0 bases and J by 8 bases, with 13 bases between the two germline ends. The CDR3: CATSRDRQANGYTF. CDR3 sequence (DNA): TGTGCCACCAGCAGAGATCGGCAGGCAAACGGCTACACCTTC.

At least ten counts were recorded for this clonotype. J is TRBJ2-2 and V is TRBV20-1; a weak D match, TRBD2 (6 bases). Germline lookup yields CDR1 DFQATT and CDR2 SNEGSKA (reference sequence). Deletions cut 6 bases from V and 0 bases from J, with 14 bases between. This CDR3 spans 15 amino acids. The CDR3 nucleotides are TGCAGTGCCGCGGAGGGGAGTACGAACACCGGGGAGCTGTTTTTT. Encoded protein: CSAAEGSTNTGELFF.

This clonotype was counted ten times or more. The chain combines TRBV6-1 with TRBJ1-2; D is undetermined. Looked up from germline, CDR1 is MNHNS and CDR2 is SASEGT. Trimming took 1 base from V and 1 from J, leaving 13 bases between them. This CDR3 spans 16 amino acids. CDR3: CASSEVPDHLNYGYTF. In DNA form, the CDR3 reads TGTGCCAGCAGTGAAGTGCCGGACCACCTTAACTATGGCTACACCTTC.